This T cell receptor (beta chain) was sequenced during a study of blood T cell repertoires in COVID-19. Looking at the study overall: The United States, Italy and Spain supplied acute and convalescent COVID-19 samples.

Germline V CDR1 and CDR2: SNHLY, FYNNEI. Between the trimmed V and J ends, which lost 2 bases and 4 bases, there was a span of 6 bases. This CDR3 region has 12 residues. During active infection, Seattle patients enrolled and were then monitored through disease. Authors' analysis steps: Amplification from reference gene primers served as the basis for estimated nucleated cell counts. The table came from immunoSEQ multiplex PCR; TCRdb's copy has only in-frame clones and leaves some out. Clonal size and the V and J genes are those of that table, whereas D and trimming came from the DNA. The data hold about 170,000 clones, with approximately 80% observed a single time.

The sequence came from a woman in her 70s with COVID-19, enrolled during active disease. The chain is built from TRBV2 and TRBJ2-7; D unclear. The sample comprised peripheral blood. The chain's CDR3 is CASSERRYEQYF. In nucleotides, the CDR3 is TGTGCCAGCAGTGAAAGGCGGTACGAGCAGTACTTC. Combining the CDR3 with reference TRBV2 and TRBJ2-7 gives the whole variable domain EPEVTQTPSHQVTQMGQEVILRCVPISNHLYFYWYRQILGQKVEFLVSFYNNEISEKSEIFDDQFSVERPDGSNFTLKIRSTKLEDSAMYFCASSERRYEQYFGPGTRLTVT.